This TCR beta chain comes out of a study of blood T cell repertoires in COVID-19. Study overall: Spain, Italy and the United States supplied samples that represented acute and convalescent COVID-19. T cells, B-cell-depleted T cells, or PBMCs provided the cDNA or gDNA that served as material.

The CDR3 extends over 15 amino acids. With V trimmed by 3 bases and J by 7 bases, 6 bases remained unmatched. Germline-derived CDR1 and CDR2 are WSHSY and SAAADI. The protocol was immunoSEQ multiplex PCR, while the TCRdb copy is restricted to in-frame clones and leaves out a portion. Among 400,000 to 450,000 clones, around 90% were seen once, and the ten largest hold 0.7% to 0.85%. One Seattle source followed patients from active infection through their disease course. Sequences were obtained from peripheral blood. The V call is TRBV10-2, the J call TRBJ1-6; 7 bases fit TRBD1. The TCR sequence derives from a young man with COVID-19, enrolled during active disease. This CDR3 reads CASSETGQVNSPLHF. The CDR3 nucleotides are TGCGCCAGCAGTGAAACTGGACAGGTGAATTCACCCCTCCACTTT.